This TCR beta chain was found in a study of shared clonotypes between healthy human individuals. Overall study findings and caveats: For naive CD4 cells, 4.5% to 6.5% of clonotypes were shared across a handful of donors.

For this clone: What it binds is not known.

Trimming removed 4 bases at V and 3 bases at J, with 18 bases between. The length of the CDR3 is 16 residues. Looked up from germline, CDR1 is MNHNY and CDR2 is SVGAGI (reference sequence). In the authors' workflow: ImmunoSEQ sequences covered only the junction and lacked quality scores; filtering therefore differed. Only in-frame clones appear in the TCRdb table, and some are missing; sequencing was by immunoSEQ multiplex PCR. For V, J and clone size, that table is used; D and trimming come from the DNA. Seen here are around 980,000 clones, around three quarters observed once, and the top ten hold 0.55% to 0.7%.

The sequence was collected from a young man in good health. Some clones in this sample may be carry-over from other donors' samples. The source material was memory CD4+ T cells from PBMCs. Subset: CD45RA-negative fraction. The chain uses TRBV6-6 and TRBJ1-1, with TRBD1 as a possible D gene (5 bases). The CDR3 coding sequence is TGTGCCAGCAGTTCGGACCGACGGGGGGTCGACACTGAAGCTTTCTTT. As protein: CASSSDRRGVDTEAFF.